What follows are 32 T cell receptor beta chains derived from one specimen sequenced in a study of cytomegalovirus exposure and HLA in healthy donors. Researchers ran the PCR with 60 Vbeta and 13 Jbeta primers. Assay: immunoSEQ multiplex PCR; the TCRdb copy retains only in-frame clones and omits some. This table holds fewer than 250,000 clones, about 79% found once. Sequencing was carried out using PBMCs. These TCRs come from a man younger than 35 in good health and CMV-seronegative.

This chain uses TRBV19 with TRBJ2-6; D is perhaps TRBD1 (6 bases). The CDR3 covers 18 residues. V was trimmed by 6 bases and J by 0 bases, leaving 18 bases between them. Germline assignment: CDR1 LNHDA and CDR2 SQIVND (reference sequence). CDR3 region: CASSRNSQGSSGANVLTF. Here the CDR3 DNA reads TGTGCCAGTAGCCGTAATTCACAGGGTTCCTCTGGGGCCAACGTCCTGACTTTC.

The chain recombines TRBV21-1 with TRBJ1-5; the table assigns TRBD1, which was not confirmed against the DNA. TRBV21-1 has pseudogene status. This CDR3 has 14 amino acids. The CDR3 nucleotides read TGTGCCAGGACGCTAGACAGGGTCCGACAGCCCCAGCATTTT. Protein sequence: CARTLDRVRQPQHF.

This clone was observed a single time. The chain combines TRBV7-9 with TRBJ2-5; TRBD1 matches at 8 bases. The CDR3 is 15 residues long. After removal of 3 bases from V and 5 bases from J, the junction contained 8 bases not matched to a gene. The germline gives CDR1 SEHNR, CDR2 FQNEAQ (reference sequence). This CDR3 is CASSFGRGRGETQYF. CDR3 nucleotides: TGTGCCAGCAGCTTTGGCAGGGGGCGCGGGGAGACCCAGTACTTC.

This clone was observed a handful of times. The chain carries TRBV6-6 and TRBJ1-1, with no clear D. The germline V gene has CDR1 MNHNY and CDR2 SVGAGI (reference sequence). CDR3 length: 15 amino acids. The ends were cut back, 1 base at V and 9 bases at J, with 18 bases in the middle. The CDR3 region has the DNA TGTGCCAGCAGTTACTTCCAGTGGGGAGAATTGAAAGCTTTCTTT. Its protein is CASSYFQWGELKAFF.

The chain joins TRBV7-2 to TRBJ2-3; 10 nucleotides agree with TRBD2. From germline, CDR1 is SGHTA and CDR2 FQGNSA. The CDR3 consists of 16 residues. Trimming at V came to 0 bases and at J to 6 bases, leaving 6 bases not matched to a gene. CDR3 residues: CASSLALAGGLDTQYF. The CDR3 DNA reads TGTGCCAGCAGCTTAGCGTTAGCGGGAGGATTGGATACGCAGTATTTT.

CDR3 residues: CSVDWRGGREQFF. CDR3 in DNA: TGCAGCGTTGATTGGCGGGGGGGCAGGGAGCAGTTCTTC. The genes are TRBV29-1 and TRBJ2-1; 9 nucleotides agree with TRBD2. The V segment lost 3 bases and the J segment 10 bases; nucleotides outside the gene matches: 7. Germline lookup yields CDR1 SQVTM and CDR2 ANQGSEA. This CDR3 region has 13 residues.

The rearrangement joins TRBV5-1 to TRBJ2-7, with 10 bases identical to TRBD1. Losses at the gene ends were 3 bases for V and 5 bases for J; bases not matched to a gene: 2. Germline V lookup: CDR1 SGHRS, CDR2 YFSETQ. The CDR3 is 13 residues long. DNA of the CDR3: TGCGCCAGCAGCTGGGACAGGGGAGACGAGCAGTACTTC. Its protein is CASSWDRGDEQYF.

The CDR3 coding sequence is TGTGCCAGCAGCCGTAGCGGGGGGTCGTACGAGCAGTACTTC. Translated: CASSRSGGSYEQYF. The chain employs TRBV6-6 and TRBJ2-5; 10 bases fit TRBD2. The J call may be faulty, since TRBJ2-7 better matches the DNA end. The CDR3 covers 14 residues. Germline CDR1 and CDR2: MNHNY and SVGAGI (reference sequence).

CDR3 sequence reads: CATQTGLSSGANVLTF. DNA for the CDR3: TGTGCCACCCAGACAGGGCTAAGCTCTGGGGCCAACGTCCTGACTTTC. The rearrangement joins TRBV10-3 to TRBJ2-6; 7 bases are shared with TRBD1. Germline loops: CDR1 ENHRY, CDR2 SYGVKD. The CDR3 extends over 16 amino acids. Trimming cost V 10 bases and J 0 bases; bases outside gene matches: 9.

The genes are TRBV18 and TRBJ2-7, with 8 bases that match TRBD2. Germline V gene lookup returns CDR1 KGHSH and CDR2 LQKENI. The CDR3 runs to 14 residues. Trimming cost V 1 base and J 5 bases; bases outside gene matches: 4. CDR3 nucleotides: TGTGCCAGCTCACCACAGCGGGAGTACCACGAGCAGTACTTC. Translation: CASSPQREYHEQYF.

This chain connects TRBV19 to TRBJ1-3; 8 nucleotides align to TRBD1. The CDR3 has 15 amino acids. V shed 3 bases and J 4 bases; nucleotides not matched to a gene: 5. The germline V gene encodes CDR1 LNHDA and CDR2 SQIVND (reference sequence). CDR3: CASSMLDRGGNTIYF. CDR3 DNA sequence: TGTGCCAGTAGTATGCTCGACAGGGGAGGAAACACCATATATTTT.

This clone occurred a few times. V and J are TRBV19 and TRBJ1-1, with 9 bases identical to TRBD1. J lost 6 bases, V lost 7 bases, and 6 bases had no gene match. The CDR3 contains 13 residues. The germline V gene has CDR1 LNHDA and CDR2 SQIVND (reference sequence). Here the CDR3 DNA reads TGTGCCAGTAACCCACAGGGGGCCGCTGAAGCTTTCTTT. Protein product: CASNPQGAAEAFF.

The genes are TRBV28 and TRBJ1-2; 7 bases are a match to TRBD1. CDR3 length equals 13 residues. Germline V gene sequence: CDR1 MDHEN, CDR2 SYDVKM. V shed 6 bases, J shed 2 bases, and the junction held 3 bases outside the gene matches. The CDR3 loop reads CASRPTGNYGYTF. CDR3 nucleotide sequence: TGTGCCAGCAGACCGACAGGGAACTATGGCTACACCTTC.

This clone was counted between two and nine times. V is TRBV6-4 and J is TRBJ2-2; the match to TRBD2 covers 9 bases. The length of the CDR3 is 15 residues. Germline CDR1 is MRHNA and CDR2 is SNTAGT. V shed 0 bases, J shed 4 bases, and the junction held 0 bases outside the gene matches. The DNA of the CDR3 is TGTGCCAGCAGTGACTCGCGGGAGGGCACCGGGGAGCTGTTTTTT. This codes for CASSDSREGTGELFF.

Note on this clone: Compared with germline, one end of the junction differs, possibly owing to a read error. The chain combines TRBV7-7 with TRBJ2-7; TRBD1 aligns across 7 bases. Germline CDR1 reads SSHAT; CDR2 reads FNYEAQ (reference sequence). There are 14 residues in the CDR3. The CDR3 DNA reads TGTGCTAGCAGTCCCTACAGGGGCAACGACGAGCAGTACTTC. Translated: CASSPYRGNDEQYF.

This clone was recorded once. The genes are TRBV4-1 and TRBJ2-1; 7 bases match TRBD1. The V gene's germline CDR1 is MGHRA and CDR2 YSYEKL. CDR3 length: 15 residues. J was trimmed by 5 bases and V by 4 bases; bases with no gene match: 8. CDR3 residues: CASSRLHGTDNEQFF. The CDR3, as DNA: TGCGCCAGCAGCCGCCTACACGGGACAGACAATGAGCAGTTCTTC.

There are a few counts of this clone. Other DNA sequences in the sample encode the same CDR3. The chain recombines TRBV6-5 with TRBJ1-2; tentatively, D is TRBD1 (6 bases). Between the trimmed V and J ends, which lost 4 bases and 2 bases, there was a span of 8 bases. Germline V gene lookup returns CDR1 MNHEY and CDR2 SVGAGI. This CDR3 has 13 amino acids. The CDR3 reads CASSSTGNYGYTF. The CDR3 coding sequence is TGTGCCAGCAGTTCCACAGGGAACTATGGCTACACCTTC.

V gene TRBV15 combines with J gene TRBJ2-3; D possibly corresponds to TRBD1 (5 bases). The CDR3 runs to 14 residues. V gave up 5 bases and J gave up 2 bases, with 11 bases separating them. Germline V CDR1 and CDR2: LNHNV, YYDKDF (reference sequence). CDR3 sequence: CATSPQGYTDTQYF. CDR3 sequence (DNA): TGTGCCACCAGCCCGCAGGGATACACAGATACGCAGTATTTT.

The genes are TRBV6-1 and TRBJ2-7, with a tentative D call TRBD1 (6 bases). This CDR3 has 15 amino acids. Germline V gives CDR1 MNHNS, CDR2 SASEGT. V shed 5 bases and J shed 1 base, with 15 bases lying between them. The CDR3 coding sequence is TGTGCCAGCAGTCCCCCAGGGGCAGGGTCCTACGAGCAGTACTTC. This encodes CASSPPGAGSYEQYF.

The chain recombines TRBV29-1 with TRBJ2-3; the match to TRBD2 covers 12 bases. The CDR3 length is 15 residues. V dropped 7 bases and J dropped 0; count of bases not matched to a gene: 5. The germline V gene has CDR1 SQVTM and CDR2 ANQGSEA. In DNA, the CDR3 is TGCAGCGGCGGGACTAGCGGGTCTAGCACAGATACGCAGTATTTT. Translation: CSGGTSGSSTDTQYF.

The chain is built from TRBV28 and TRBJ1-4; 10 bases align to TRBD1. CDR1 is MDHEN, CDR2 SYDVKM, per germline. This CDR3 is 15 amino acids long. J gave up 7 bases and V 5 bases, and 7 bases lay outside the gene matches. The CDR3 here is CASSLPTGGSEKLFF. CDR3 bases: TGTGCCAGCAGTCTACCGACAGGGGGCTCTGAAAAACTGTTTTTT.

The V and J genes are TRBV28 and TRBJ2-4; TRBD1 is a possible D gene (6 bases). CDR3 length equals 13 residues. V gave up 7 bases and J gave up 6 bases, with 13 bases separating them. Germline values: CDR1 MDHEN, CDR2 SYDVKM. In nucleotides, the CDR3 is TGTGCCAGCAACTTCAGGGGTTCAAACATTCAGTACTTC. Translating gives CASNFRGSNIQYF.

The rearrangement links TRBV25-1 to TRBJ2-5; 14 nucleotides match TRBD2. Trimming at V came to 8 bases and at J to 4 bases, leaving 0 bases not matched to a gene. The CDR3 extends over 13 amino acids. The germline gives CDR1 MGHDK, CDR2 SYGVNS. The CDR3 DNA is TGTGCCAGCGGACTAGCGGGGGGAGAGACCCAGTACTTC. Translating gives CASGLAGGETQYF.

This clone was detected only once. This rearrangement joins TRBV6-6 to TRBJ1-5; 7 bases fit TRBD1. The CDR3 length is 16 residues. CDR1 and CDR2 from the germline V gene are MNHNY and SVGAGI (reference sequence). J gave up 2 bases and V 6 bases, and 10 bases lay outside the gene matches. The CDR3: CASRAGQALRNQPQHF. The DNA of the CDR3 is TGTGCCAGCAGGGCCGGACAGGCTTTACGCAATCAGCCCCAGCATTTT.

The rearrangement uses TRBV11-2 and TRBJ2-7; TRBD1 agrees at 12 bases. V shed 5 bases and J 3 bases; nucleotides not matched to a gene: 5. CDR1 SGHAT and CDR2 FQNNGV come from the germline V gene. This CDR3 contains 15 residues. CDR3: CASSQGTGGIYEQYF. DNA for the CDR3: TGTGCCAGCAGCCAGGGGACAGGGGGCATCTACGAGCAGTACTTC.

The DNA for the CDR3 is TGCGCCAGCAGCCCACAGGGCCAGAGCTCCTATAATTCACCCCTCCACTTT. It encodes CASSPQGQSSYNSPLHF. The chain employs TRBV4-3 and TRBJ1-6; TRBD1 is a possible D gene (6 bases). V was pared by 4 bases and J by 0 bases, with 13 bases between. The CDR3 loop spans 17 amino acids. Germline CDR1 LGHNA, CDR2 YSLEER.

J is TRBJ1-5 and V is TRBV25-1; no firm D call. This CDR3 spans 13 amino acids. CDR1 is MGHDK, CDR2 SYGVNS, per germline. The germline V and J ends were trimmed by 2 bases and 4 bases, with 6 bases remaining between them. Here the CDR3 DNA reads TGTGCCAGCAGTGAAAACGGTAATCAGCCCCAGCATTTT. Encoded protein: CASSENGNQPQHF.

The gene calls are TRBV29-1 and TRBJ2-2; 12 nucleotides match TRBD2. CDR1 and CDR2 (germline): SQVTM, ANQGSEA. V shed 0 bases, J shed 2 bases, and the junction held 7 bases outside the gene matches. This CDR3 spans 18 amino acids. The CDR3 loop is CSVEDKRTSGTNTGELFF. The CDR3, as DNA: TGCAGCGTTGAAGATAAGCGGACTAGCGGGACAAACACCGGGGAGCTGTTTTTT.

V gene TRBV9 combines with J gene TRBJ1-2, with 8 bases aligning to TRBD1. CDR3 length equals 14 residues. Germline V gene sequence: CDR1 SGDLS, CDR2 YYNGEE. J was trimmed by 5 bases and V by 2 bases; bases with no gene match: 5. CDR3 sequence: CASSVTRQGYGYTF. In nucleotides, the CDR3 is TGTGCCAGCAGCGTGACGAGACAGGGGTATGGCTACACCTTC. Variable domain in full (rest from reference TRBV9 and TRBJ1-2): DSGVTQTPKHLITATGQRVTLRCSPRSGDLSVYWYQQSLDQGLQFLIQYYNGEERAKGNILERFSAQQFPDLHSELNLSSLELGDSALYFCASSVTRQGYGYTFGSGTRLTVV.

This chain links TRBV9 with TRBJ1-6; D not certain. This CDR3 contains 11 residues. V lost 5 bases to trimming and J lost 7 bases, with 4 bases between them. Germline-derived CDR1 and CDR2 are SGDLS and YYNGEE. The CDR3 protein is CASRRNSPLHF. Written as DNA, the CDR3 is TGTGCCAGCAGGAGGAATTCACCCCTCCACTTT.

Note on this clone: Distinct nucleotide sequences in the sample also encode this CDR3. This chain connects TRBV6-5 to TRBJ1-1; the D is unclear. The CDR3 contains 13 residues. V was pared by 2 bases and J by 2 bases, with 6 bases between. CDR1 MNHEY and CDR2 SVGAGI come from the germline V gene. The CDR3 DNA reads as TGTGCCAGCAGTTACCGGGGTAACACTGAAGCTTTCTTT. Encoded protein: CASSYRGNTEAFF.

This sequence joins TRBV9 and TRBJ1-3; D is perhaps TRBD1 (6 bases). The CDR3 is 16 amino acids. The germline CDR1 and CDR2 sequences are SGDLS and YYNGEE. The V end lost 7 bases, the J end lost 0 bases, and 17 bases lay between the germline ends. CDR3 sequence reads: CASAYSGVISGNTIYF. DNA of the CDR3: TGTGCCAGCGCATATTCAGGGGTGATCTCTGGAAACACCATATATTTT. The full variable domain, with the rest looked up from reference TRBV9 and TRBJ1-3, is DSGVTQTPKHLITATGQRVTLRCSPRSGDLSVYWYQQSLDQGLQFLIQYYNGEERAKGNILERFSAQQFPDLHSELNLSSLELGDSALYFCASAYSGVISGNTIYFGEGSWLTVV.